A selection of T cell receptor beta chains follows, all from one sample in a study of T cell repertoires in cytomegalovirus infection. TCRdb re-derived calls from the reads in MiXCR, one entry per CDR3 protein. This table has some 680,000 distinct CDR3 sequences, 35% to 40% appearing once. Sequencing was done on a sample of PBMCs. All receptors come from a human donor in good health (CMV status not recorded). Some clones in this sample may be carry-over from other donors' samples. Each CDR3 is given with its conserved first and last residue. The D gene is left open where the match is weak. Size is stated for part of the rows, as once, few or many counts, or as a class when the clone is expanded.

clone_size	v_call	j_call	cdr3_length	d_call	cdr3_nt	cdr3_aa
few	TRBV7-2	TRBJ2-5	15	-	TGTGCCAGCAGCACCCTTCGGGGGAACCAAGAGACCCAGTACTTC	CASSTLRGNQETQYF
few	TRBV10-2	TRBJ2-1	15	TRBD2	TGCGCCAGCAGTGAGACTAGCGGGGGGCCCAATGAGCAGTTCTTC	CASSETSGGPNEQFF
-	TRBV7-2	TRBJ1-6	15	-	TGTGCCAGCAGCTATCAGGGAGGGGCGCGATCACCCCTCCACTTT	CASSYQGGARSPLHF
-	TRBV19	TRBJ1-5	13	-	TGTGCCAGTATGGACACCTACAATCAGCCCCAGCATTTT	CASMDTYNQPQHF
-	TRBV5-1	TRBJ2-1	14	-	TGCGCCAGCAGCATTTCAGGGAAAGGGAATGAGCAGTTCTTC	CASSISGKGNEQFF
-	TRBV5-6	TRBJ2-1	14	-	TGTGCCAGCAGCTTGGGTATGGGGGGGCATGAGCAGTTCTTC	CASSLGMGGHEQFF
-	TRBV9	TRBJ2-7	13	-	TGTGCCAGCAGCGTAGCCGGTCCCTACGAGCAGTACTTC	CASSVAGPYEQYF
-	TRBV7-6	TRBJ1-1	14	-	TGTGCCAGCAGCGGCCAAGGGGGAAGAACTGAAGCTTTCTTT	CASSGQGGRTEAFF
-	TRBV20-1	TRBJ2-1	15	TRBD2	TGCAGTGCTAGCAATAGCGGGAGGAGGGGCTATGAGCAGTTCTTC	CSASNSGRRGYEQFF
many	TRBV7-2	TRBJ2-7	14	-	TGTGCCAGCAGCTTTTTGGGAAACTCCTACGAGCAGTACTTC	CASSFLGNSYEQYF
few	TRBV5-1	TRBJ2-4	17	-	TGCGCCAGCAGCCCATGGGAGGGGGGACTAGCCAAAAACATTCAGTACTTC	CASSPWEGGLAKNIQYF
-	TRBV28	TRBJ1-5	13	-	TGTGCCAGCAGTCCCGGCCGCCTGCAGGCCCAGCATTTT	CASSPGRLQAQHF
many	TRBV7-2	TRBJ1-5	15	-	TGTGCCAGCAGCCCTAGGCTGGGGAACAGTCAGCCCCAGCATTTT	CASSPRLGNSQPQHF
-	TRBV6-6	TRBJ2-7	15	-	TGTGCCAGCAGTGACTCGGCAGGGGCCCCCTACGAGCAGTACTTC	CASSDSAGAPYEQYF
many	TRBV7-6	TRBJ2-7	16	-	TGTGCCAGCAGCGGGGGGACTCGGCCCGAAACTTACGAGCAGTACTTC	CASSGGTRPETYEQYF
-	TRBV6-4	TRBJ2-2	16	TRBD2	TGTGCCAGCAGCCAGACTAGCGGGAGTCCAACCGGGGAGCTGTTTTTT	CASSQTSGSPTGELFF
-	TRBV28	TRBJ2-5	15	-	TGTGCCAGCAGTCCCGTTGGACAGATCCAAGAGACCCAGTACTTC	CASSPVGQIQETQYF
many	TRBV7-2	TRBJ2-4	14	-	TGTGCCAGCAGCTTAGAGGCTACATTTAACATTCAGTACTTC	CASSLEATFNIQYF
few	TRBV11-2	TRBJ1-1	11	-	TGTGCCATCGAGACGAACACTGAAGCTTTCTTT	CAIETNTEAFF
-	TRBV5-1	TRBJ2-5	17	-	TGCGCCAGCAGCCCCCTCCCCCCCAGGGCAGGCCAAGAGACCCAGTACTTC	CASSPLPPRAGQETQYF
-	TRBV29-1	TRBJ2-7	14	-	TGCAGCGTTCGTCGAGGCCGTTACTCCTACGAGCAGTACTTC	CSVRRGRYSYEQYF
-	TRBV19	TRBJ2-1	14	TRBD1	TGTGCCAGTAAAACAGGGGGCCCCTACAATGAGCAGTTCTTC	CASKTGGPYNEQFF
-	TRBV12-3/TRBV12-4	TRBJ1-5	14	-	TGTGCCAGCAGCTCTGACAGTACTATCAAGCCCCAGCATTTT	CASSSDSTIKPQHF